The clone carrying this T cell receptor (beta chain) was observed once. Its antigen is still unknown. V lost 5 bases and J 0 bases, leaving 11 bases between the germline ends. This CDR3 contains 14 residues. Germline V lookup: CDR1 SQVTM, CDR2 ANQGSEA. This entry belongs to a study of shared clonotypes between healthy human individuals. Overall study findings and caveats: Relative to clonotypes present in all four donors, those not shared had lower generation probabilities. Rarefaction showed sorted-subset sequencing was incomplete despite large depth.

The naive CD8 population came from CD45RO-negative cells selected for CCR7, without terminally differentiated effector memory CD45RA+ cells. Sequenced by immunoSEQ multiplex PCR; TCRdb stores in-frame clones only, minus some. Among fewer than 700,000 clones, approximately 95% were seen once, and the ten largest hold over 0.09%. The TCR comes from a woman aged 25 to 45 in good health. Sequencing used naive CD8+ T cells sorted from blood. The J gene is TRBJ1-5, the V gene TRBV29-1; no clear D. The CDR3 sequence: CSVSDGYSNQPQHF. DNA of the CDR3: TGCAGCGTTTCCGACGGGTATAGCAATCAGCCCCAGCATTTT. The full variable domain, with the rest looked up from reference TRBV29-1 and TRBJ1-5, is SAVISQKPSRDICQRGTSLTIQCQVDSQVTMMFWYRQQPGQSLTLIATANQGSEATYESGFVIDKFPISRPNLTFSTLTVSNMSPEDSSIYLCSVSDGYSNQPQHFGDGTRLSIL.